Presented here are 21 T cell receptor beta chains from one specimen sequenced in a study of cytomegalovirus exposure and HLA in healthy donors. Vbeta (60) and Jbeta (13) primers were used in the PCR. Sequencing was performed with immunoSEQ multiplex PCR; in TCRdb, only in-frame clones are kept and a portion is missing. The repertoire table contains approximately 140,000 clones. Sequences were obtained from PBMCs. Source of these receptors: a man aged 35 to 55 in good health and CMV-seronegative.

CDR3 bases: TGTGCCAGCTGTCCGGGACTAGCGGGGGGGCAGGATGAGCAGTTCTTC. This gives the protein CASCPGLAGGQDEQFF. This chain links TRBV18 with TRBJ2-1; 16 nucleotides line up with TRBD2. The CDR3 totals 16 residues. Germline values: CDR1 KGHSH, CDR2 LQKENI. The V gene end was trimmed by 7 bases and the J gene end by 8 bases; junction bases not matched to a gene: 8.

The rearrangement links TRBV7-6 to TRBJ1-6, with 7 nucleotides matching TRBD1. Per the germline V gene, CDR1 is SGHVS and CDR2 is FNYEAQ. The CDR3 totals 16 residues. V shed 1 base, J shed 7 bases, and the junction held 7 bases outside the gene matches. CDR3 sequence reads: CASSLDRGGRNSPLHF. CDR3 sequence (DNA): TGTGCCAGCAGCTTAGACAGGGGCGGAAGAAATTCACCCCTCCACTTT.

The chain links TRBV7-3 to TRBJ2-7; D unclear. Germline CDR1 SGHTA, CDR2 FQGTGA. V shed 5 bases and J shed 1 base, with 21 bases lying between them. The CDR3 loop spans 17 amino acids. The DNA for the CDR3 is TGTGCCAGCAGCCTCCAGTCTTCGGGTATTAGGTCCTACGAGCAGTACTTC. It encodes CASSLQSSGIRSYEQYF.

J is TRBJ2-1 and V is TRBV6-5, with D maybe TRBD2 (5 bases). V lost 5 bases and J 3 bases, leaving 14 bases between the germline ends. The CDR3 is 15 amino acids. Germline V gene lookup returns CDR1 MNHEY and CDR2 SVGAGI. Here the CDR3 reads CASSNGLADYNEQFF. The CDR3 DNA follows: TGTGCCAGCAGTAACGGACTGGCAGACTACAATGAGCAGTTCTTC.

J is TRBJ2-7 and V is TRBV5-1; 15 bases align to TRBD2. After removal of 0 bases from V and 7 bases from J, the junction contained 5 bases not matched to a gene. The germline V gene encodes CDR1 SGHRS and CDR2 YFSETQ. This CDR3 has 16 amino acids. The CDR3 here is CASSLAGTSGGNEQYF. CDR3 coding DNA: TGCGCCAGCAGCTTGGCCGGGACTAGCGGGGGGAATGAGCAGTACTTC.

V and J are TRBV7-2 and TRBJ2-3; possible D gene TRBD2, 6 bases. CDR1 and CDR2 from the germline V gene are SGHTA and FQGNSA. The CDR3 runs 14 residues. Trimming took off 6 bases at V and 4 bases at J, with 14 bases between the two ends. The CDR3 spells CASSSRWGADTQYF. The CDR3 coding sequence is TGTGCCAGCAGTTCACGCTGGGGGGCAGATACGCAGTATTTT.

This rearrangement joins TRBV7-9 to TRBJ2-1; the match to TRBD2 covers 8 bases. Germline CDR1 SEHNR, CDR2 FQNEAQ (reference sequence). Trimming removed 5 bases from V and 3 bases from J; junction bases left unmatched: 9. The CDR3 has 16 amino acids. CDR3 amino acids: CASSPPPGGRYNEQFF. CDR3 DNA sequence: TGTGCCAGCAGCCCCCCGCCGGGGGGGCGCTACAATGAGCAGTTCTTC.

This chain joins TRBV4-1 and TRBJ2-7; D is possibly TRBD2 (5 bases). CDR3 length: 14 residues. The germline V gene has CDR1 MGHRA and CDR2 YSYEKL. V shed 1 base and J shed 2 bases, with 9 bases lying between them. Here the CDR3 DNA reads TGCGCCAGCAGCCAAGCGGAGACTACCTACGAGCAGTACTTC. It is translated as CASSQAETTYEQYF.

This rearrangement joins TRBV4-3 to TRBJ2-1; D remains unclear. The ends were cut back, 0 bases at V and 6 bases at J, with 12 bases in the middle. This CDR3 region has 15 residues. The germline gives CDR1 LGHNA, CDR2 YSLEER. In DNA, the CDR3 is TGCGCCAGCAGCCAAGAGCGGCGCAGCTCCAATGAGCAGTTCTTC. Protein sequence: CASSQERRSSNEQFF.

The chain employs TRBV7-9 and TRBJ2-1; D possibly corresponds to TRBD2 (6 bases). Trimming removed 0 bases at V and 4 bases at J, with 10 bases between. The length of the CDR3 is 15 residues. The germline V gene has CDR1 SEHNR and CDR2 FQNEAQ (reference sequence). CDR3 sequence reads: CASSLAAGNYNEQFF. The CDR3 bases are TGTGCCAGCAGCTTAGCAGCGGGCAATTACAATGAGCAGTTCTTC.

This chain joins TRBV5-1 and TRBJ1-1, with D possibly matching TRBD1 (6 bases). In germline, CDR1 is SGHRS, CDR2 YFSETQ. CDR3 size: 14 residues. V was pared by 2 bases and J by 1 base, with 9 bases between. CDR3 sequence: CASSFGQSNTEAFF. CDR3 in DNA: TGCGCCAGCAGCTTCGGACAGTCGAACACTGAAGCTTTCTTT.

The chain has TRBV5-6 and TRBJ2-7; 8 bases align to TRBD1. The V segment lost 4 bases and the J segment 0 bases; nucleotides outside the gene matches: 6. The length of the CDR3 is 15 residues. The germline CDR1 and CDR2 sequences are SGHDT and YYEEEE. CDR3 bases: TGTGCCAGCAGCCCCGGGACAGGTTTCTCCTACGAGCAGTACTTC. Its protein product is CASSPGTGFSYEQYF.

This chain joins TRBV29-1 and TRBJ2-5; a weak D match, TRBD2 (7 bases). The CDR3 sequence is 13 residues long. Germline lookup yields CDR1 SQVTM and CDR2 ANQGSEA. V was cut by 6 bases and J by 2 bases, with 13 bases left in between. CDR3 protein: CSVRRGHQETQYF. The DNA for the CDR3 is TGCAGCGTCCGGCGGGGGCATCAAGAGACCCAGTACTTC.

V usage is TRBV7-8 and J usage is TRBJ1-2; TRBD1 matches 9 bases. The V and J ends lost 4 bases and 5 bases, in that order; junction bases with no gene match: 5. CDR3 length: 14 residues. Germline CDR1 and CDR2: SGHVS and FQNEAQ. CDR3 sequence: CASSSPGQGYGYTF. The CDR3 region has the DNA TGTGCCAGCAGCTCCCCGGGACAGGGTTATGGCTACACCTTC.

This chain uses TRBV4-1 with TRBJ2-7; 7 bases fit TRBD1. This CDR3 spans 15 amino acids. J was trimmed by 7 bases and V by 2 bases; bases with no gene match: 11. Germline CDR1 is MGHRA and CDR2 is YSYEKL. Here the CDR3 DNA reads TGCGCCAGCAGCCAACGACAGGGCGGGTTGGGAGAGCAGTACTTC. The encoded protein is CASSQRQGGLGEQYF.

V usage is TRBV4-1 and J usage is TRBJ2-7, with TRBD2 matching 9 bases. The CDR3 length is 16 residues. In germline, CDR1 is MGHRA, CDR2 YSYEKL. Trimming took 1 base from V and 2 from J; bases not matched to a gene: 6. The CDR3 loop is CASSQAWTSATYEQYF. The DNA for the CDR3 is TGCGCCAGCAGCCAAGCATGGACTAGCGCAACCTACGAGCAGTACTTC.

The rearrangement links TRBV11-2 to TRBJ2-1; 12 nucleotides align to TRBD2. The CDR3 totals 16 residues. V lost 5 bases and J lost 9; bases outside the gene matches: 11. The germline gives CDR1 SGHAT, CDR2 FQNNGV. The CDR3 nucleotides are TGTGCCAGCAGCCAGACTAGCGGGGGTGTTTCGCGTGAGCAGTTCTTC. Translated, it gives CASSQTSGGVSREQFF.

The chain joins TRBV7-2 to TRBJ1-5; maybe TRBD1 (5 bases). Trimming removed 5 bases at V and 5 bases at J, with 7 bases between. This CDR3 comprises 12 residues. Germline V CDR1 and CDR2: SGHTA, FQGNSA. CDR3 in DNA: TGTGCCAGCAGCCTACAGGATCAGCCCCAGCATTTT. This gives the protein CASSLQDQPQHF.

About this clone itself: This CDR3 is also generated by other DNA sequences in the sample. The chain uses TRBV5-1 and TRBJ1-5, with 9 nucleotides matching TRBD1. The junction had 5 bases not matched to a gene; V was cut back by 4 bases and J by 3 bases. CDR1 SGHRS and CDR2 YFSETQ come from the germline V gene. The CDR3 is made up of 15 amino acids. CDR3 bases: TGCGCCAGCAGCCTCGGACAGGGGCTCAATCAGCCCCAGCATTTT. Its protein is CASSLGQGLNQPQHF.

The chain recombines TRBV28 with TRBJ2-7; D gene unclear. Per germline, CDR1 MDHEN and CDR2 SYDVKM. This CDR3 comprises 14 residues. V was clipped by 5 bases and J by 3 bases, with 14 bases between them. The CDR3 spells CASSPDPGLYEQYF. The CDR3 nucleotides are TGTGCCAGCAGTCCCGACCCTGGGCTCTACGAGCAGTACTTC. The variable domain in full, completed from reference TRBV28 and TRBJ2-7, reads DVKVTQSSRYLVKRTGEKVFLECVQDMDHENMFWYRQDPGLGLRLIYFSYDVKMKEKGDIPEGYSVSREKKERFSLILESASTNQTSMYLCASSPDPGLYEQYFGPGTRLTVT.

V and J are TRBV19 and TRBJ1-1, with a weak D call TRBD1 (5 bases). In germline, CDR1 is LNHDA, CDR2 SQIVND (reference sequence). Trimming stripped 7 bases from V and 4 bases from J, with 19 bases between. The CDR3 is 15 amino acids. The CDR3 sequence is CASTLSVGGGTEAFF. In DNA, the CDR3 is TGTGCCAGTACCCTATCCGTGGGGGGAGGCACTGAAGCTTTCTTT.